These 27 T cell receptor beta chains originate from one sample sequenced in a study of blood T cell repertoires in COVID-19. TCRdb's copy holds only in-frame clones and misses some; the assay was immunoSEQ multiplex PCR. Of 200,000 to 300,000 clones listed, about 85% were seen once; the top ten hold less than 5%. Specimen: peripheral blood. These receptors all come from a man in his 60s who had recovered from COVID-19.

The chain has TRBV7-2 and TRBJ1-2; D possibly corresponds to TRBD1 (5 bases). The germline gives CDR1 SGHTA, CDR2 FQGNSA. The ends were cut back, 7 bases at V and 4 bases at J, with 10 bases in the middle. CDR3 length equals 12 residues. DNA for the CDR3: TGTGCCAGCACCAGGGCCTCCTATGGCTACACCTTC. Translation gives CASTRASYGYTF.

The J gene is TRBJ1-1, the V gene TRBV11-2, with unresolved D. This CDR3 region has 15 residues. CDR1 and CDR2 (germline): SGHAT, FQNNGV. The V gene lost 5 bases and the J gene lost 2 bases, with 15 bases spanning the gap. The CDR3 DNA reads TGTGCCAGCAGCCGTGTGAGTAACGTTAACACTGAAGCTTTCTTT. Translating it yields CASSRVSNVNTEAFF.

The chain couples TRBV5-6 to TRBJ2-7, with D perhaps matching TRBD2 (5 bases). The V gene lost 3 bases and the J gene lost 5 bases, with 27 bases spanning the gap. CDR3 length: 18 amino acids. Germline V gives CDR1 SGHDT, CDR2 YYEEEE. In DNA form, the CDR3 reads TGTGCCAGCAGCTATGGGAGCCGTTGGACCTCCTCACGGGACGAGCAGTACTTC. This translates into CASSYGSRWTSSRDEQYF.

J is TRBJ1-1 and V is TRBV5-4, with D uncertain. Germline V gives CDR1 SGHNT, CDR2 YYREEE (reference sequence). This CDR3 has 15 residues. The V and J ends lost 0 bases and 1 base respectively, with 10 bases between them. CDR3 DNA: TGTGCCAGCAGCTTGGGCGGCGGAACGAACACTGAAGCTTTCTTT. Translating gives CASSLGGGTNTEAFF.

This clone was counted many times. The J gene is TRBJ1-5, the V gene TRBV4-2; D is undetermined. The CDR3 is made up of 17 amino acids. The germline gives CDR1 LGHNA, CDR2 YNFKEQ. V was trimmed by 0 bases and J by 1 base, leaving 13 bases between them. The CDR3 loop is CASSQDMEGSSNQPQHF. The CDR3 DNA is TGTGCCAGCAGCCAAGATATGGAGGGATCCAGCAATCAGCCCCAGCATTTT.

The gene calls are TRBV21-1 and TRBJ2-1; the table assigns TRBD1, which was not confirmed against the DNA. TRBV21-1 is termed a pseudogene. The CDR3 runs to 15 residues. CDR3 sequence: CASSKPQGAAHEQFF. DNA for the CDR3: TGTGCCAGCAGCAAACCACAGGGGGCCGCGCATGAGCAGTTCTTC.

This chain joins TRBV9 and TRBJ1-1; 10 bases line up with TRBD1. V lost 3 bases, J lost 3 bases, and 5 bases stayed unmatched. Germline loops: CDR1 SGDLS, CDR2 YYNGEE. This CDR3 is 15 amino acids long. This CDR3 reads CASSAPGQGYTEAFF. The DNA for the CDR3 is TGTGCCAGCAGCGCACCGGGACAGGGGTACACTGAAGCTTTCTTT.

This clone was seen a handful of times. The V call is TRBV10-3, the J call TRBJ2-4; D is perhaps TRBD1 (5 bases). The length of the CDR3 is 15 residues. V was cut by 0 bases and J by 1 base, with 7 bases left in between. The germline V gene has CDR1 ENHRY and CDR2 SYGVKD. This chain's CDR3 is CAISESAGAKNIQYF. CDR3 sequence (DNA): TGTGCCATCAGTGAGTCGGCAGGGGCCAAAAACATTCAGTACTTC.

The chain joins TRBV7-9 to TRBJ1-2; tentatively, D is TRBD1 (6 bases). Germline loops: CDR1 SEHNR, CDR2 FQNEAQ (reference sequence). This CDR3 contains 12 residues. V was cut by 5 bases and J by 8 bases, with 12 bases left in between. The CDR3: CASSGGGLGYTF. CDR3 coding DNA: TGTGCCAGCAGCGGCGGGGGCCTGGGCTACACCTTC. Looking up the rest from reference TRBV7-9 and TRBJ1-2 gives the full variable domain: DTGVSQNPRHKITKRGQNVTFRCDPISEHNRLYWYRQTLGQGPEFLTYFQNEAQLEKSRLLSDRFSAERPKGSFSTLEIQRTEQGDSAMYLCASSGGGLGYTFGSGTRLTVV.

The chain combines TRBV11-2 with TRBJ1-2; D is undetermined. V lost 5 bases to trimming and J lost 0 bases, with 19 bases between them. The CDR3 is 17 residues long. Germline V gives CDR1 SGHAT, CDR2 FQNNGV. In DNA form, the CDR3 reads TGTGCCAGCAGCACGATCCGGAGGAAACGAGCTAACTATGGCTACACCTTC. Its protein product is CASSTIRRKRANYGYTF.

The genes are TRBV6-6 and TRBJ1-1; D remains unclear. The CDR3 loop spans 13 amino acids. The germline gives CDR1 MNHNY, CDR2 SVGAGI (reference sequence). Trimming left V 7 bases short and J 3 bases short, with 12 bases between. The DNA for the CDR3 is TGTGCCAGCACCCACTTTGCTGACACTGAAGCTTTCTTT. Translated: CASTHFADTEAFF.

Details on this clone: This same CDR3 is encoded by further DNA sequences in the sample. This chain joins TRBV19 and TRBJ1-1, with D possibly being TRBD1 (5 bases). In germline, CDR1 is LNHDA, CDR2 SQIVND (reference sequence). The CDR3 totals 12 residues. V shed 3 bases and J shed 3 bases, with 5 bases lying between them. The CDR3 reads CASSIRDTEAFF. The CDR3 DNA reads as TGTGCCAGTAGTATCAGGGACACTGAAGCTTTCTTT.

J is TRBJ1-1 and V is TRBV3-1 (or the pseudogene TRBV3-2); a possible D gene is TRBD1 (5 bases). This CDR3 region has 14 residues. The V gene lost 4 bases and the J gene lost 8 bases, with 17 bases spanning the gap. Germline loops: CDR1 LGHDT, CDR2 YNNKEL (reference sequence). The CDR3 coding sequence is TGTGCCAGCAGCCGGCCCGGTTGGGGGGACGAAGCTTTCTTT. Translated: CASSRPGWGDEAFF.

This chain's CDR3 is CASSHRVGEQYF. The CDR3 region has the DNA TGTGCCAGCAGCCACAGGGTCGGCGAGCAGTACTTC. This rearrangement joins TRBV7-2 to TRBJ2-7, with D perhaps TRBD1 (6 bases). This CDR3 is built from 12 residues. The germline gives CDR1 SGHTA, CDR2 FQGNSA. V lost 5 bases and J lost 6, with 11 bases in between.

The chain recombines TRBV9 with TRBJ1-2, with 7 bases aligning to TRBD1. The CDR3 runs 13 residues. Germline V CDR1 and CDR2: SGDLS, YYNGEE. J was trimmed by 4 bases and V by 8 bases; bases with no gene match: 8. CDR3 region: CASGDRDSYGYTF. CDR3 coding DNA: TGTGCCAGTGGGGACCGGGACAGCTATGGCTACACCTTC. Looking up the rest from reference TRBV9 and TRBJ1-2 gives the full variable domain: DSGVTQTPKHLITATGQRVTLRCSPRSGDLSVYWYQQSLDQGLQFLIQYYNGEERAKGNILERFSAQQFPDLHSELNLSSLELGDSALYFCASGDRDSYGYTFGSGTRLTVV.

J is TRBJ2-7 and V is TRBV29-1, with D possibly matching TRBD1 (6 bases). Looked up from germline, CDR1 is SQVTM and CDR2 is ANQGSEA. V lost 6 bases and J 0 bases, leaving 12 bases between the germline ends. This CDR3 spans 13 amino acids. CDR3 protein: CSVLGQSSYEQYF. CDR3 in DNA: TGCAGCGTGCTCGGACAGAGCTCCTACGAGCAGTACTTC.

The J gene is TRBJ2-2, the V gene TRBV19; 7 bases fit TRBD2. V shed 8 bases and J 0 bases; nucleotides not matched to a gene: 6. CDR1 and CDR2 from the germline V gene are LNHDA and SQIVND (reference sequence). The CDR3 sequence is 15 residues long. The CDR3 here is CASARGTANTGELFF. The CDR3 DNA reads as TGTGCCAGTGCGCGGGGGACCGCGAACACCGGGGAGCTGTTTTTT.

The chain uses TRBV9 and TRBJ2-5; D is possibly TRBD1 (6 bases). Deletions cut 1 base from V and 5 bases from J, with 12 bases between. Germline values: CDR1 SGDLS, CDR2 YYNGEE. The length of the CDR3 is 14 residues. CDR3 sequence reads: CASSVQGDRETQYF. The CDR3 DNA reads TGTGCCAGCAGCGTACAGGGAGACAGGGAGACCCAGTACTTC.

The chain employs TRBV6-5 and TRBJ2-5; TRBD1 might be the D (5 bases). Trimming left V 6 bases short and J 4 bases short, with 9 bases between. The V gene's germline CDR1 is MNHEY and CDR2 SVGAGI. This CDR3 has 12 amino acids. The CDR3 DNA reads TGTGCCAGCAGCCAAGACAGAGAGACCCAGTACTTC. This translates into CASSQDRETQYF.

V is TRBV5-1 and J is TRBJ1-2; weak D call: TRBD1 (5 bases). Germline-derived CDR1 and CDR2 are SGHRS and YFSETQ. Deletions cut 4 bases from V and 5 bases from J, with 9 bases between. The CDR3 totals 12 residues. The CDR3 spells CASSEDNYGYTF. CDR3 in DNA: TGCGCCAGCAGCGAGGACAATTATGGCTACACCTTC.

This chain links TRBV24-1 with TRBJ2-1; possibly TRBD1 for D (9 bases). The length of the CDR3 is 21 residues. CDR1 is KGHDR and CDR2 is SFDVKD in the germline V gene. V gave up 5 bases and J gave up 1 base, with 29 bases separating them. CDR3 in amino acids: CATSAPGPTGGSGVSYNEQFF. The CDR3 bases are TGTGCCACCAGTGCCCCAGGCCCGACAGGGGGTAGCGGGGTTTCCTACAATGAGCAGTTCTTC.

This clone was seen only once. The CDR3 sequence is CASSPGRGVVDRGSKTQYF. The CDR3 nucleotides are TGTGCCAGCTCACCAGGTCGCGGTGTAGTGGACAGGGGCTCAAAGACCCAGTACTTC. The chain has TRBV18 and TRBJ2-5, with 9 nucleotides matching TRBD1. Germline V gene lookup returns CDR1 KGHSH and CDR2 LQKENI. The J segment lost 6 bases and the V segment lost 2 bases, leaving 19 bases of the junction unmatched. The length of the CDR3 is 19 residues.

The chain joins TRBV11-2 to TRBJ2-7, with 7 nucleotides matching TRBD1. Trimming removed 3 bases from V and 1 base from J; junction bases left unmatched: 6. This CDR3 spans 15 amino acids. The germline V gene encodes CDR1 SGHAT and CDR2 FQNNGV. The CDR3 protein is CASSLRGRGSYEQYF. The CDR3 DNA follows: TGTGCCAGCAGCTTGAGGGGGCGCGGTTCCTACGAGCAGTACTTC.

The chain links TRBV5-1 to TRBJ2-1; 8 nucleotides align to TRBD1. The CDR3 sequence is 19 residues long. With V trimmed by 4 bases and J by 0 bases, 15 bases remained unmatched. Germline CDR1 is SGHRS and CDR2 is YFSETQ. The CDR3 is CASSLRTGLGQTSYNEQFF. In DNA, the CDR3 is TGCGCCAGCAGCCTGCGGACAGGGTTGGGACAGACCTCCTACAATGAGCAGTTCTTC. Full variable domain (missing parts from reference TRBV5-1 and TRBJ2-1): KAGVTQTPRYLIKTRGQQVTLSCSPISGHRSVSWYQQTPGQGLQFLFEYFSETQRNKGNFPGRFSGRQFSNSRSEMNVSTLELGDSALYLCASSLRTGLGQTSYNEQFFGPGTRLTVL.

The chain couples TRBV29-1 to TRBJ2-2; 9 nucleotides agree with TRBD1. Trimming removed 4 bases from V and 6 bases from J; junction bases left unmatched: 3. Germline lookup yields CDR1 SQVTM and CDR2 ANQGSEA. This CDR3 has 13 amino acids. In DNA form, the CDR3 reads TGCAGCGTTGCGACAGGGGGGGCCGGGGAGCTGTTTTTT. It is translated as CSVATGGAGELFF.

The genes are TRBV4-1 and TRBJ1-4; maybe TRBD1 (5 bases). The germline CDR1 and CDR2 sequences are MGHRA and YSYEKL. This CDR3 contains 15 residues. V lost 2 bases to trimming and J lost 4 bases, with 11 bases between them. CDR3 amino acids: CASSQNGQLNEKLFF. CDR3 nucleotide sequence: TGCGCCAGCAGCCAAAACGGACAACTTAATGAAAAACTGTTTTTT.

The chain has TRBV27 and TRBJ1-5; perhaps TRBD1 as D (5 bases). The CDR3 loop spans 14 amino acids. Germline CDR1 MNHEY, CDR2 SMNVEV (reference sequence). The ends were cut back, 8 bases at V and 1 base at J, with 12 bases in the middle. The DNA for the CDR3 is TGTGCCAGCCGCCGGGGGGGGAGCAATCAGCCCCAGCATTTT. Translating it yields CASRRGGSNQPQHF.